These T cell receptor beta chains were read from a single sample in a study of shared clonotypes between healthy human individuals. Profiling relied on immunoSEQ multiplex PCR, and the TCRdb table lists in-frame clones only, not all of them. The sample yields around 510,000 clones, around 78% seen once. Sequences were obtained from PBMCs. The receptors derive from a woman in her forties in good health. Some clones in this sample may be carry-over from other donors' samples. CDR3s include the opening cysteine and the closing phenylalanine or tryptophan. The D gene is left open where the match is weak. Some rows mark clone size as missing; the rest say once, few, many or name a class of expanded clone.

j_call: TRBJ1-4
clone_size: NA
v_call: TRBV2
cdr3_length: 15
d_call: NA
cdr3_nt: TGTGCCAGCAGTGCGTTACAGGGATCCAGTGAAAAACTGTTTTTT
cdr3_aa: CASSALQGSSEKLFF

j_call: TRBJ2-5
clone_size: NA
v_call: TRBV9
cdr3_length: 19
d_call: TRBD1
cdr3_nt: TGTGCTAGCAGCCCCCGGACAGGGGGGCGAGATCGTGGTGGAGAGACCCAGTACTTC
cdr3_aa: CASSPRTGGRDRGGETQYF

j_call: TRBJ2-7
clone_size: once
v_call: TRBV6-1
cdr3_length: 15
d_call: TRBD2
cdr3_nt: TGTGCCAGCAGTGAATCGGGGGGGGAGTCTGACGAGCAGTACTTC
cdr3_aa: CASSESGGESDEQYF

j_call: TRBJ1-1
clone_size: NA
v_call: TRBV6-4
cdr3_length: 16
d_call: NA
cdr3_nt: TGTGCCAGCAGTCTGGAATGGGGACGGGCGAACACTGAAGCTTTCTTT
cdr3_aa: CASSLEWGRANTEAFF

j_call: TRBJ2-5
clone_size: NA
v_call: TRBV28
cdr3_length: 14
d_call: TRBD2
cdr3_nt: TGTGCCAGCAGCAAGAGCGGGAGGGCAGAGACCCAGTACTTC
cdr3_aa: CASSKSGRAETQYF

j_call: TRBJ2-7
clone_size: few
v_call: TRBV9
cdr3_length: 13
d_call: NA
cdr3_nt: TGTGCCGGCAGCTCGGGACTGATATACGAGCAGTACTTC
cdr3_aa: CAGSSGLIYEQYF

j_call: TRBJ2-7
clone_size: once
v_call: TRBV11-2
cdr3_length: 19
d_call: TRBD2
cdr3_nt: TGTGCCAGCAGCTTAGATGCCCCCGCGATCCGCGGGAGGGCCGGCGAGCAGTACTTC
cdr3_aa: CASSLDAPAIRGRAGEQYF

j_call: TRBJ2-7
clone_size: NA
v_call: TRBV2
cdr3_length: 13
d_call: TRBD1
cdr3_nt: TGTGCCAGCACCTCGGACAGGAACTACGAGCAGTACTTC
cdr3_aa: CASTSDRNYEQYF

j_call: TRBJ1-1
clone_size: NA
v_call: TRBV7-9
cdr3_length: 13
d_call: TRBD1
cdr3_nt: TGTGCCAGCAGCGGACAGGGTACCACTGAAGCCTTCTTT
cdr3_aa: CASSGQGTTEAFF

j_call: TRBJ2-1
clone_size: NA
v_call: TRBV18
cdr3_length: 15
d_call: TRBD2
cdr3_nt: TGTGCCAGCTCACCAAATAGCGGGAGGGACTATGAGCAGTTCTTC
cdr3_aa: CASSPNSGRDYEQFF

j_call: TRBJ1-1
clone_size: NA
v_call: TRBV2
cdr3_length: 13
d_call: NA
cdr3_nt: TGTGCCAGCAGCTTTCAAGAGAACACTGAAGCTTTCTTT
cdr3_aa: CASSFQENTEAFF

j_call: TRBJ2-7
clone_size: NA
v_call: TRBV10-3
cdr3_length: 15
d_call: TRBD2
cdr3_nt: TGTGCCATCAGTGAGTCTAATAGCGGGAGGTACGAGCAGTACTTC
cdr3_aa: CAISESNSGRYEQYF

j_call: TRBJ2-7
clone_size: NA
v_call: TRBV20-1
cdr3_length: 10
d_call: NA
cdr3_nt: TGCAGTGCCGCTGACTACGAGCAGTACTTC
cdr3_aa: CSAADYEQYF

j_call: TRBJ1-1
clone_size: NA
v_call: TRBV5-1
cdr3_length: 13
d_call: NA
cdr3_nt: TGCGCCAGCAGCTTGGCCGGGGAGGGGGAAGCTTTCTTT
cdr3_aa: CASSLAGEGEAFF

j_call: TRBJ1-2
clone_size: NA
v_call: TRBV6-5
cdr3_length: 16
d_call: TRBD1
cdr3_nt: TGTGCCAGCAGTTACTCCCGGGACAGGACAAACTATGGCTACACCTTC
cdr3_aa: CASSYSRDRTNYGYTF

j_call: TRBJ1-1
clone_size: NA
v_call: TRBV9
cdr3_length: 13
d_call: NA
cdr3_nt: TGTGCCAGCCGAGGTGACATGAACACTGAAGCTTTCTTT
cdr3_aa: CASRGDMNTEAFF

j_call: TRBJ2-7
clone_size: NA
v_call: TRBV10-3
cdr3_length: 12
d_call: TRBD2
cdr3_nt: TGTGCCATCAGGGGGACTAGCCGCGAGCAGTACTTC
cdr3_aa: CAIRGTSREQYF

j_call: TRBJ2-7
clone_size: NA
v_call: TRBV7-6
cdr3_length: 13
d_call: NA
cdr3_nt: TGTGCCAGCAGCCCGAGGACTTTTTACGAGCAGTACTTC
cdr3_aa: CASSPRTFYEQYF

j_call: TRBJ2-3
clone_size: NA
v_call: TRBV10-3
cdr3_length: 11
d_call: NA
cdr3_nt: TGTGCCACCTCTAGCGCAGATACGCAGTATTTT
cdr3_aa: CATSSADTQYF

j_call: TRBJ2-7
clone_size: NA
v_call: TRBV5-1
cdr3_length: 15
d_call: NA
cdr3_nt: TGCGCCAGCAGCAGACAGGAAACGAGCTCCTACGAGCAGTACTTC
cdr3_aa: CASSRQETSSYEQYF

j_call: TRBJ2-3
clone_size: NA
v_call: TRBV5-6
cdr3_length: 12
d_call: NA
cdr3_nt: TGTGCCAGCAGCTTGGATTGGGATACGCAGTATTTT
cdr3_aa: CASSLDWDTQYF

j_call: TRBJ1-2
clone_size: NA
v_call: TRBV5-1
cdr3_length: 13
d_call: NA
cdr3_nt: TGCGCCAGCAGCTCAGGCTCCAACTATGGCTACACCTTC
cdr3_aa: CASSSGSNYGYTF

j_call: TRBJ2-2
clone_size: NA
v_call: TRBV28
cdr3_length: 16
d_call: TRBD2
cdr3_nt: TGTGCCAGCAGTCCCGGGCGGGAGATCAGCACCGGGGAGCTGTTTTTT
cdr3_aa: CASSPGREISTGELFF

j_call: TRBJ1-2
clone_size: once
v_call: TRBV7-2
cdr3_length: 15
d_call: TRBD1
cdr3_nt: TGTGCCAGCAGCTTATCCTCGGGACAGAACTATGGCTACACCTTC
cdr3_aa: CASSLSSGQNYGYTF

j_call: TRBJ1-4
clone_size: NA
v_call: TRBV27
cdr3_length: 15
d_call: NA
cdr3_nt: TGTGCCAGCAGTCTAAACAGGGCAACTAATGAAAAACTGTTTTTT
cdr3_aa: CASSLNRATNEKLFF

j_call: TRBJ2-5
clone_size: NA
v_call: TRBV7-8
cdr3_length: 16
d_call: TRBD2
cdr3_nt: TGTGCCAGCGGGACTAGCGGGAGGTTGGGACAAGAGACCCAGTACTTC
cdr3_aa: CASGTSGRLGQETQYF

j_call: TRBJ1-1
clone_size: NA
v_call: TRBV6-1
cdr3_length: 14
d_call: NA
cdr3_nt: TGTGCCAGCAGTGAACGCAGGGAAGGGGATGAAGCTTTCTTT
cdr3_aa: CASSERREGDEAFF

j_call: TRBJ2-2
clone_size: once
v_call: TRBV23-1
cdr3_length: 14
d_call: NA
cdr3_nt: TGCGCCAGCAGTCCGCGACAGAACACCGGGGAGCTGTTTTTT
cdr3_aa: CASSPRQNTGELFF

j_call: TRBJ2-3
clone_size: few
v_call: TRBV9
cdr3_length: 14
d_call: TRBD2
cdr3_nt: TGTGCCAGCAGTCGCGGGGAGGGTACAGATACGCAGTATTTT
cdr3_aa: CASSRGEGTDTQYF

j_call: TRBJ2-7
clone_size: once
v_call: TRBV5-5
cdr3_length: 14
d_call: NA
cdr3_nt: TGTGCCAGCAGCTTGCAGGGCCACTCCTACGAGCAGTACTTC
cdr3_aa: CASSLQGHSYEQYF

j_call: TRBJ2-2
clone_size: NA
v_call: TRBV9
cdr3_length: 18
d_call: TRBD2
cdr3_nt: TGTGCCAGCAGCGTAGCACTAGCGGGAGGTGCGAACACCGGGGAGCTGTTTTTT
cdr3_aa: CASSVALAGGANTGELFF

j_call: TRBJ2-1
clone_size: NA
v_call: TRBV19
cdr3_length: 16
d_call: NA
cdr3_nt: TGTGCCAGTAGTAAAAGACAGGGAGGGTCCTACAATGAGCAGTTCTTC
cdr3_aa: CASSKRQGGSYNEQFF

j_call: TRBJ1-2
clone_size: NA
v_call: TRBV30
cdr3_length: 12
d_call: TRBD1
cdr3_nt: TGTGCCTGGAGTGTGCCAGGGGGAGGCTACACCTTC
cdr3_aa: CAWSVPGGGYTF

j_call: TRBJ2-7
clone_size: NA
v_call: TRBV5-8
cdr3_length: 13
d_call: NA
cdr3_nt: TGTGCCAGCAGCTTGGCTGGGACCTACGAGCAGTACTTC
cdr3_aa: CASSLAGTYEQYF

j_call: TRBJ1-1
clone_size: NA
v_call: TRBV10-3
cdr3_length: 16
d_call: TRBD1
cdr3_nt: TGTGCCATCAGTGAGAGCAGGGGGCACGAGAACACTGAAGCTTTCTTT
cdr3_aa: CAISESRGHENTEAFF

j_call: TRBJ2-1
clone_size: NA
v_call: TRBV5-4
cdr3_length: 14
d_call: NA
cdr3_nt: TGTGCCAGCAGCCCGGCGTCCTCCTACAATGAGCAGTTCTTC
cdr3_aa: CASSPASSYNEQFF

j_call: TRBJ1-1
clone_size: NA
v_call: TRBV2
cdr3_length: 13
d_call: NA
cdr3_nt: TGTGCCAGCGGTGCAGTAGCCAACACTGAAGCTTTCTTT
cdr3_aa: CASGAVANTEAFF

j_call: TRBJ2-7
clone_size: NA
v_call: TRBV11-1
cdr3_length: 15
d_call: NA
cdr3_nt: TGTGCCAGCAGCTTGTCCAAAGGGAGCCCCTACGAGCAGTACTTC
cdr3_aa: CASSLSKGSPYEQYF

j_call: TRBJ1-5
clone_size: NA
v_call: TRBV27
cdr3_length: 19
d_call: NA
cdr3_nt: TGTGCCAGCCGCTCGGGGCAGGCGGAATCCGCATTATTGAGTCAGCCCCAGCATTTT
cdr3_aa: CASRSGQAESALLSQPQHF

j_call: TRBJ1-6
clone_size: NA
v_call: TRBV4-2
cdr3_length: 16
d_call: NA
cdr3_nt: TGTGCCAGCAGCCAAGAAGGTCAGGGCCGAAATTCACCCCTCCACTTT
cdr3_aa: CASSQEGQGRNSPLHF

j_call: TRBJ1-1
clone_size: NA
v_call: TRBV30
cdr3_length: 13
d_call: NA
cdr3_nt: TGTGCCTGGAGTGTTGTAAGTAGGGCCGGAGCTTTCTTT
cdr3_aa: CAWSVVSRAGAFF

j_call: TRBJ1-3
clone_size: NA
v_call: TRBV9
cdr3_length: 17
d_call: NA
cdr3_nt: TGTGCCAGCAGCGCAAGTTCGGGGGGCTTCTCTGGAAACACCATATATTTT
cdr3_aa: CASSASSGGFSGNTIYF

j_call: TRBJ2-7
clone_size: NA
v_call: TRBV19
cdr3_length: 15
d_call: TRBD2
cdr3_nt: TGTGCCAGTAATGATAGGCTAGCGGGAGCCTACGAGCAGTACTTC
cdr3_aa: CASNDRLAGAYEQYF

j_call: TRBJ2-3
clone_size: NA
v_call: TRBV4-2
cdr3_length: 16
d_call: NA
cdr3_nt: TGTGCCAGCAGCCAAGATCGGGCCCAGCAAACAGATACGCAGTATTTT
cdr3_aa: CASSQDRAQQTDTQYF

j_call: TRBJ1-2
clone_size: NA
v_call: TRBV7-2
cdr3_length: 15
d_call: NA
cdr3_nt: TGTGCCAGCAGCCCGGACGTCGAAGCTAACTATGGCTACACCTTC
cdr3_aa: CASSPDVEANYGYTF

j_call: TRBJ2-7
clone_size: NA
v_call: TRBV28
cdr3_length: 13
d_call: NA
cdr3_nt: TGTGCCACCACACAGCGAACTACCTACGAGCAGTACTTC
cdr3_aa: CATTQRTTYEQYF

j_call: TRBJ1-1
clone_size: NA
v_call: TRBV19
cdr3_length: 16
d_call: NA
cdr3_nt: TGTGCCAGTAGTATTTTTGGGGCCAGGATAAAGACTGAAGCTTTCTTT
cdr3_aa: CASSIFGARIKTEAFF